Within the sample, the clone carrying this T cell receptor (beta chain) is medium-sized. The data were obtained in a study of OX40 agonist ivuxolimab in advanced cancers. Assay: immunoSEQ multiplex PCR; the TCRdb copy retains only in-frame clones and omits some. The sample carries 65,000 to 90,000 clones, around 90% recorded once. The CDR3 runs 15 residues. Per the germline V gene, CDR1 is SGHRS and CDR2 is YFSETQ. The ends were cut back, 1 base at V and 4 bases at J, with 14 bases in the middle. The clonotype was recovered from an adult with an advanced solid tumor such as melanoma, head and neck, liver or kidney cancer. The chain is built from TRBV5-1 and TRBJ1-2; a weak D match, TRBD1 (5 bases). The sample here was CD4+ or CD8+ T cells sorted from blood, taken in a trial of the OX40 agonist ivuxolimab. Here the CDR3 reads CASSLTGPGSYGYTF. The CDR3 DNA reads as TGCGCCAGCAGCTTGACGGGGCCCGGGAGCTATGGCTACACCTTC.